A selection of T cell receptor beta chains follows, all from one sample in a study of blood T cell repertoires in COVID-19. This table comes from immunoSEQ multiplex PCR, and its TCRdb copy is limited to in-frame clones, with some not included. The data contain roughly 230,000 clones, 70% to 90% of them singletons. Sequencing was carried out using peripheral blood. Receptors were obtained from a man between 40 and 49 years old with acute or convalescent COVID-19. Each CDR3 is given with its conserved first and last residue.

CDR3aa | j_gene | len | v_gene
CASSLAWTPDPNEQFF | TRBJ2-1 | 16 | TRBV5-1
CASSQVRRNEQFF | TRBJ2-1 | 13 | TRBV4-1
CASSLRQGATNEKLFF | TRBJ1-4 | 16 | TRBV3-1/TRBV3-2
CASSQEVRQTNEKLFF | TRBJ1-4 | 16 | TRBV3-1/TRBV3-2
CASSFVTGDSPLHF | TRBJ1-6 | 14 | TRBV5-6
CASSWHRDTYEQYF | TRBJ2-7 | 14 | TRBV6-5
CASSTDRGPEAFF | TRBJ1-1 | 13 | TRBV19
CATSRDYRDVYTF | TRBJ1-2 | 13 | TRBV15
CASSPGTSGAYNEQFF | TRBJ2-1 | 16 | TRBV7-3
CASSLRGSETGANVLTF | TRBJ2-6 | 17 | TRBV7-2
CASSKHLDNSPLHF | TRBJ1-6 | 14 | TRBV7-9
CAWSGGDTEAFF | TRBJ1-1 | 12 | TRBV30
CASSQGGQIGGYTF | TRBJ1-2 | 14 | TRBV4-2
CASSTDRGRSDTQYF | TRBJ2-3 | 15 | TRBV19
CASSPRLAGGTDTQYF | TRBJ2-3 | 16 | TRBV2
CASSRLAGSTDTQYF | TRBJ2-3 | 15 | TRBV6-4
CASSQEAGVLQGYTF | TRBJ1-2 | 15 | TRBV3-1/TRBV3-2
CASSQGAGSYEQYF | TRBJ2-7 | 14 | TRBV4-2
CASSPGQNGANVLTF | TRBJ2-6 | 15 | TRBV5-1
CASSLGDSDEQYF | TRBJ2-7 | 13 | TRBV27
CALDRGTDTQYF | TRBJ2-3 | 12 | TRBV30
CASSLAGIGYTF | TRBJ1-2 | 12 | TRBV5-8
CASGLRQGPGVARPQHF | TRBJ1-5 | 17 | TRBV12-5
CASSLNRMNTEAFF | TRBJ1-1 | 14 | TRBV5-1
CASSYEGQDYTF | TRBJ1-2 | 12 | TRBV6-6
CASSLDRDGYTF | TRBJ1-2 | 12 | TRBV5-6
CASSLAWSYEQYF | TRBJ2-7 | 13 | TRBV5-6
CASSIGNTIYF | TRBJ1-3 | 11 | TRBV7-8
CASSRSRDTQFTLHF | TRBJ1-6 | 15 | TRBV3-1/TRBV3-2
CASSPGTGGYEQYF | TRBJ2-7 | 14 | TRBV5-1
CAWIRQPNTEAFF | TRBJ1-1 | 13 | TRBV30
CASSSQGGYGYTF | TRBJ1-2 | 13 | TRBV3-1/TRBV3-2
CASSASWTGELFF | TRBJ2-2 | 13 | TRBV7-2
CASSLAGQVGGTEAFF | TRBJ1-1 | 16 | TRBV7-9
CASRLTVSSYNSPLHF | TRBJ1-6 | 16 | TRBV28
CASSQDARGYSNQPQHF | TRBJ1-5 | 17 | TRBV4-2